Listed below are T cell receptor beta chains from one sample, sequenced in a study of T-cell memory formation after mild COVID-19. TCRdb recomputed calls from the 5' RACE reads with MiXCR, one row per CDR3 protein. The table shows roughly 340,000 distinct CDR3 sequences, with about 20% occurring only once. Sequencing used PBMCs or a T cell subset sorted from them (not recorded which). The receptors shown here come from a young man who had mild COVID-19 (a few samples of this study predate the infection). Cell type and time point are not known. CDR3s include the opening cysteine and the closing phenylalanine or tryptophan. The D gene is left open where the match is weak. Where a row states a size, it is once, few, many or the class of an expanded clone; other rows omit it.

NA,TRBD1,TRBJ1-1,TRBV7-2,CASSYRTGANTEAFF,TGTGCCAGCAGCTACAGGACAGGGGCGAACACTGAAGCTTTCTTT
NA,TRBD2,TRBJ2-3,TRBV20-1,CSARGGLAGADTQYF,TGCAGTGCTAGAGGGGGGCTAGCGGGGGCAGATACGCAGTATTTT
once,NA,TRBJ1-2,TRBV4-1,CASNRIQGSLNYGYTF,TGCGCCAGCAACCGCATTCAGGGGTCCCTTAACTATGGCTACACCTTC
few,NA,TRBJ1-3,TRBV27,CASTLNWASGNTIYF,TGTGCCAGCACTCTCAACTGGGCTTCAGGAAACACCATATATTTT
few,TRBD1,TRBJ2-5,TRBV2,CASKRTGVETQYF,TGTGCCAGCAAAAGGACAGGGGTAGAGACCCAGTACTTC
NA,NA,TRBJ2-7,TRBV5-5,CASSGRAASGEQYF,TGTGCCAGCAGCGGACGGGCCGCCTCAGGCGAGCAGTACTTC
NA,NA,TRBJ2-1,TRBV20-1,CSADRSSYNEQFF,TGCAGTGCTGACAGAAGCTCCTACAATGAGCAGTTCTTC
NA,TRBD1,TRBJ2-3,TRBV28,CASTPADRFTDTQYF,TGTGCCAGCACCCCCGCGGACAGGTTCACAGATACGCAGTATTTT
few,NA,TRBJ2-3,TRBV5-4,CASSLAQAGDTQYF,TGTGCCAGCAGCTTGGCCCAGGCCGGAGATACGCAGTATTTT
few,NA,TRBJ1-6,TRBV20-1,CSVTRGEKNSPLHF,TGCAGTGTTACGCGAGGGGAGAAAAATTCACCCCTCCACTTT
once,NA,TRBJ2-1,TRBV3-1,CASSQEGGEQFF,TGTGCCAGCAGCCAAGAAGGAGGGGAGCAGTTCTTC
NA,TRBD1,TRBJ2-5,TRBV28,CASSLSQGAETQYF,TGTGCCAGCAGTTTATCACAGGGGGCAGAGACCCAGTACTTC
few,NA,TRBJ1-5,TRBV7-9,CASNRQPNQPQHF,TGTGCCAGCAACCGACAGCCCAATCAGCCCCAGCATTTT